This T cell receptor beta chain was obtained from a study of early stage breast cancer tumors. On the study more broadly: ER+/PR+/HER2- status applied to about 75% of the 16 invasive breast tumors. Study-wide points: Tumors had about 2.4-fold higher T cell density and higher clonality than adjacent normal breast tissue.

V was pared by 9 bases and J by 4 bases, with 10 bases between. Germline CDR1 is LNHDA and CDR2 is SQIVND (reference sequence). This CDR3 comprises 13 residues. A remark on this clone: The antigen is undetermined.

Libraries were prepared by immunoSEQ multiplex PCR; TCRdb keeps only in-frame clonotypes and omits some of them. The sample has fewer than 75,000 clones, around three quarters seen once. The chain couples TRBV19 to TRBJ2-6, with D perhaps matching TRBD2 (5 bases). The sample comprised blood. This sequence originates from a person younger than 45 with breast cancer. CDR3 in amino acids: CASSGFGANVLTF. In DNA, the CDR3 is TGTGCCAGCTCGGGATTCGGGGCCAACGTCCTGACTTTC.